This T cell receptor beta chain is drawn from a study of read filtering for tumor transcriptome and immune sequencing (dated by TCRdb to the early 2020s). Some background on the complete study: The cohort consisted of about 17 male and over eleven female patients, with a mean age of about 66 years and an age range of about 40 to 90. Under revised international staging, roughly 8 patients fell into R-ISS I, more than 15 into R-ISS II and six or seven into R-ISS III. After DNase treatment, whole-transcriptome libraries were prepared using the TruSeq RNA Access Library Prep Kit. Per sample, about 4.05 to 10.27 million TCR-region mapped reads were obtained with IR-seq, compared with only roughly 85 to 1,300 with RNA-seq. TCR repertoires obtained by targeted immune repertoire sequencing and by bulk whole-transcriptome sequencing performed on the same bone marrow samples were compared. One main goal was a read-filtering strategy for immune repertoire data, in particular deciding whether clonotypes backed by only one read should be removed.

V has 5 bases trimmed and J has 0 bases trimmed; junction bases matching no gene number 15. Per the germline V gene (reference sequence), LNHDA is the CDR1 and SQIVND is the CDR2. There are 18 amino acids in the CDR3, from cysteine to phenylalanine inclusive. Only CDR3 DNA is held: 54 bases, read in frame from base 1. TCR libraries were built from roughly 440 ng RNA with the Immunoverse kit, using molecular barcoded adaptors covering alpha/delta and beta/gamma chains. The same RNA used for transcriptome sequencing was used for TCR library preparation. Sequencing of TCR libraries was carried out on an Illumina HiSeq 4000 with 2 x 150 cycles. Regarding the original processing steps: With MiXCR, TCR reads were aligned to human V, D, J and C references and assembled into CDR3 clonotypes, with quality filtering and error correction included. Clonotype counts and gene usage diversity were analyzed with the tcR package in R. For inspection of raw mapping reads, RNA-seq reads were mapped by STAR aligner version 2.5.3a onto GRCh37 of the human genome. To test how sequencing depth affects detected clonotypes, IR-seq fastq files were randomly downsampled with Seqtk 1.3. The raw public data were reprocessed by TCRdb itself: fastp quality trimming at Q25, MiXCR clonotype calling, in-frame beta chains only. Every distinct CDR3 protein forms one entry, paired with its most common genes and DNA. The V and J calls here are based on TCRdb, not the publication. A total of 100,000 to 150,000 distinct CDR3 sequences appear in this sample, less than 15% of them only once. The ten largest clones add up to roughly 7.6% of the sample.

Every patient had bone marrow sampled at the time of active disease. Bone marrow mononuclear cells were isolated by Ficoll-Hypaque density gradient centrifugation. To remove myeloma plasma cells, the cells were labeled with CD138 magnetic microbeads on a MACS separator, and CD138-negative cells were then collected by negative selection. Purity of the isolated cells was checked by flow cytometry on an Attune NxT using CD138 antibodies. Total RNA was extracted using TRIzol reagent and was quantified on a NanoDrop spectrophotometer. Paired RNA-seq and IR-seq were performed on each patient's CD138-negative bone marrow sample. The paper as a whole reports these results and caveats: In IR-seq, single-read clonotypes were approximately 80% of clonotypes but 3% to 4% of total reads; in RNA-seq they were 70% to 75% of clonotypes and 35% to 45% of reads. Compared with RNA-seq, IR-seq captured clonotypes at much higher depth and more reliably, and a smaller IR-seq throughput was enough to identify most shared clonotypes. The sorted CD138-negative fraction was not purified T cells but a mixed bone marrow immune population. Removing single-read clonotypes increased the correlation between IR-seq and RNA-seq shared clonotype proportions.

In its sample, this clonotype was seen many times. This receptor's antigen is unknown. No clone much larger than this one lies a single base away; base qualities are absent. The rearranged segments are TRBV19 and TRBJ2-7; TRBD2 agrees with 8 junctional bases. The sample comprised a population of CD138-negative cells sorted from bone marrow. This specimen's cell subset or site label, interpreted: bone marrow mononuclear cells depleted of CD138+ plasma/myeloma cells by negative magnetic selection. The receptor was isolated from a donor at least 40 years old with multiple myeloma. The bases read TGTGCCAGTAGTCGTGGACCGGCGGGGGGTCCCCGCTCCTACGAGCAGTACTTC. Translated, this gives CASSRGPAGGPRSYEQYF.